Shown below are 3 T cell receptor beta chains from a single sample sequenced in a study of beta chain features in type 1 diabetes. Regarding the study as a whole: TCRB CDR3s from Type 1 diabetes patients were moderately but significantly shorter in all four CD4+ subsets.

cDNA synthesis used the whole RNA isolate, giving expressed TCRB sequences. Generated by immunoSEQ multiplex PCR, the TCRdb table keeps only in-frame clones and is missing some. The sample includes 150,000 to 170,000 clones, approximately 10% of them seen just once. These TCRs' antigens remain unknown. Source material: central memory CD4+ T cells from blood. The receptors derive from a man aged 30 to 45 with type 1 diabetes.

The gene calls are TRBV5-8 and TRBJ1-1; D is perhaps TRBD1 (5 bases). Germline assignment: CDR1 SGHTS and CDR2 YDEGEE. The CDR3 is 17 residues long. The V and J ends lost 5 bases and 1 base respectively, with 21 bases between them. The CDR3 is CASRRGLPGISNTEAFF. The CDR3 nucleotides read TGTGCCAGCAGACGGGGACTTCCAGGGATTTCGAACACTGAAGCTTTCTTT.

This clone has a handful of counts. The chain carries TRBV15 and TRBJ2-3; D gene ambiguous. This CDR3 is built from 17 residues. Trimming took 1 base from V and 2 from J, leaving 16 bases between them. The germline V gene encodes CDR1 LNHNV and CDR2 YYDKDF (reference sequence). CDR3 in DNA: TGTGCCACCAGCAGAGGTCCCGGCGAGGTGATCACAGATACGCAGTATTTT. Its translation: CATSRGPGEVITDTQYF.

This clone was seen more than once but under ten times. The chain recombines TRBV29-1 with TRBJ2-5, with TRBD2 identical over 14 bases. The CDR3 runs 18 residues. V trimming: 6 bases; J trimming: 5 bases; junction bases outside the gene matches: 17. Germline CDR1 and CDR2: SQVTM and ANQGSEA. The CDR3 DNA is TGCAGCGTCACCGATAGACTAGCGGGAGGGCGTGATTACGAGACCCAGTACTTC. Translating gives CSVTDRLAGGRDYETQYF.